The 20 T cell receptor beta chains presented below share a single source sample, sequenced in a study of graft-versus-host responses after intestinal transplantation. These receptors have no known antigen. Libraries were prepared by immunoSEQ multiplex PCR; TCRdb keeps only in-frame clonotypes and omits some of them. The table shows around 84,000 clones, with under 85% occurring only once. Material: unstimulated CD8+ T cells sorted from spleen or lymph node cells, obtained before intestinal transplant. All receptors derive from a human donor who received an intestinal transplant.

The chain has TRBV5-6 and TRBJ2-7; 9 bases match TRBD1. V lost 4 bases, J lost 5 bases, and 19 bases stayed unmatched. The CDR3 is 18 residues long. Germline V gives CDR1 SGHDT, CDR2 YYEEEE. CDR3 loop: CASSLNSEAGTGFNEQYF. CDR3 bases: TGTGCCAGCAGCCTGAACAGTGAGGCCGGGACAGGGTTCAACGAGCAGTACTTC.

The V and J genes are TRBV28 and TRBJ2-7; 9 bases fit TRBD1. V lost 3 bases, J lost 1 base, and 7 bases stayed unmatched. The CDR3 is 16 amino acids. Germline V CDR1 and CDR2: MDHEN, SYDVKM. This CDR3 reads CASSFLRQGGSYEQYF. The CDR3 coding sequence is TGTGCCAGCAGTTTCCTCAGACAGGGGGGGTCCTACGAGCAGTACTTC.

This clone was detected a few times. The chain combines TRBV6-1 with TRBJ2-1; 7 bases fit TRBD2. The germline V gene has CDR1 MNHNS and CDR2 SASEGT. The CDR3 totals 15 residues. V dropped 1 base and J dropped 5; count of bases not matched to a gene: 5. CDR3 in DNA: TGTGCCAGCAGTGAAGTTGATGGGGGGGACAATGAGCAGTTCTTC. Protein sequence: CASSEVDGGDNEQFF.

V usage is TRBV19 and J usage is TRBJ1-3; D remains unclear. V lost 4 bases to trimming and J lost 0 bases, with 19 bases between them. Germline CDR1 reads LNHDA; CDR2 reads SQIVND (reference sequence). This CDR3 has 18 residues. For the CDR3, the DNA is TGTGCCAGTAGTACCCCTCGGACCAATTCGCTCTCTGGAAACACCATATATTTT. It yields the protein CASSTPRTNSLSGNTIYF.

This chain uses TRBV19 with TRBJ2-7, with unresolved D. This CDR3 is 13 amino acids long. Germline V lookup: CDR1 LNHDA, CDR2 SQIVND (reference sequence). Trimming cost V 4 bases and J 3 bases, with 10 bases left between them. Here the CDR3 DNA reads TGTGCCAGTAGTAAAGGACGGTACTACGAGCAGTACTTC. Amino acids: CASSKGRYYEQYF.

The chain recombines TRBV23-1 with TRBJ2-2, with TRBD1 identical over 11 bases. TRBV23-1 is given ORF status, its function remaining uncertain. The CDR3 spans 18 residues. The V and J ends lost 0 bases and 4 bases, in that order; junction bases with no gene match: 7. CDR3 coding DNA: TGCGCCAGCAGTCAATCGGTGGGACAGGGGGAAGCCACCGGGGAGCTGTTTTTT. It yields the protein CASSQSVGQGEATGELFF.

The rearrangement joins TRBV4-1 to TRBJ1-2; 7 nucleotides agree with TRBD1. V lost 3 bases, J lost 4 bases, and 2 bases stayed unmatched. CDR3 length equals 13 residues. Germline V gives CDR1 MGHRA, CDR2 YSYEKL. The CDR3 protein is CASSQTGSYGYTF. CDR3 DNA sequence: TGCGCCAGCAGCCAGACAGGGTCCTATGGCTACACCTTC.

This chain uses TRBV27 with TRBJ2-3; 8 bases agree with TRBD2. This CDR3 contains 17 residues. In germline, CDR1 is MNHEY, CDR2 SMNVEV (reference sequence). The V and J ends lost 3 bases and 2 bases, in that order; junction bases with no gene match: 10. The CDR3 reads CASSFFRDSGITDTQYF. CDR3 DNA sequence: TGTGCCAGCAGTTTTTTTCGAGATAGCGGGATCACAGATACGCAGTATTTT.

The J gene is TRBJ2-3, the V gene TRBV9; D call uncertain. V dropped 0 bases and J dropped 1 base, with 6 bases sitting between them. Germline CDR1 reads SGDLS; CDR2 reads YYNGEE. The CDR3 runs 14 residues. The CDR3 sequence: CASSVGTGTDTQYF. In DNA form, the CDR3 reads TGTGCCAGCAGCGTAGGGACGGGCACAGATACGCAGTATTTT.

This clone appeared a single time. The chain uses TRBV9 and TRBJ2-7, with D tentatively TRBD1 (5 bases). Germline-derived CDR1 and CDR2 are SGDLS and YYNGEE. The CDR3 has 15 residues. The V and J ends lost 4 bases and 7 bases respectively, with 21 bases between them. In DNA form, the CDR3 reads TGTGCCAGCAGCCCCCTGCTACAGGTTGGCGTGGAGCAGTACTTC. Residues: CASSPLLQVGVEQYF.

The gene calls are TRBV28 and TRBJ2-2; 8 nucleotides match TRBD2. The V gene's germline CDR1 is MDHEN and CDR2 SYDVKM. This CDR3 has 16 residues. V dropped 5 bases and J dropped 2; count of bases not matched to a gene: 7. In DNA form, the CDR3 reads TGTGCCAGCAGTGTCCTAGCGGGTTCTAACACCGGGGAGCTGTTTTTT. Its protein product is CASSVLAGSNTGELFF.

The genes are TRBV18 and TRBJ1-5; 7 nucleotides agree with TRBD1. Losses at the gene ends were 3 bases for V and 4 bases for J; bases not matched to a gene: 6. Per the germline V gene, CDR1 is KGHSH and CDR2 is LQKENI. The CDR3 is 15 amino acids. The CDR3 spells CASSPTGTGNQPQHF. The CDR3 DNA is TGTGCCAGCTCACCGACAGGGACGGGGAATCAGCCCCAGCATTTT.

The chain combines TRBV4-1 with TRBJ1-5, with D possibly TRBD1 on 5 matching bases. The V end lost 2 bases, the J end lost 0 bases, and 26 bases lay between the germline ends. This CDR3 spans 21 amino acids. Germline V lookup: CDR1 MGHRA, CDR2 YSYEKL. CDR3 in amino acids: CASSQKRGRYGGPGSNQPQHF. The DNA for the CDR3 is TGCGCCAGCAGCCAAAAAAGGGGCCGGTATGGAGGGCCTGGTAGCAATCAGCCCCAGCATTTT.

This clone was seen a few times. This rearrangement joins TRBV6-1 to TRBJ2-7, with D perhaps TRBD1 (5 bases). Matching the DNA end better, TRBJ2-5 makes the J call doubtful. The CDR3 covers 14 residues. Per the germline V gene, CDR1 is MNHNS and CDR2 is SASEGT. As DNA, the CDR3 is TGTGCCAGCTGGGTCAGGGATCGAGGAGAGACCCAGTACTTC. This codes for CASWVRDRGETQYF.

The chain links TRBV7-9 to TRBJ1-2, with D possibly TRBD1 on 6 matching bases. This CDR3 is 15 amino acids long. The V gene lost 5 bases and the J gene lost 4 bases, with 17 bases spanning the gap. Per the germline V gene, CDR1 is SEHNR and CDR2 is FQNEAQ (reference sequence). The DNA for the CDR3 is TGTGCCAGCAGCCTCCAGGGGCCCAAGATCTATGGCTACACCTTC. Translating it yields CASSLQGPKIYGYTF.

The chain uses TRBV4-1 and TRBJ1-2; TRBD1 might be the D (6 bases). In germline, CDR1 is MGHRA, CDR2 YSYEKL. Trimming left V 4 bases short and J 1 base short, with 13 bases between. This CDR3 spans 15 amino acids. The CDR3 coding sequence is TGCGCCAGCAGCCCCCCAGGGGAAAGTAACTATGGCTACACCTTC. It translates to CASSPPGESNYGYTF.

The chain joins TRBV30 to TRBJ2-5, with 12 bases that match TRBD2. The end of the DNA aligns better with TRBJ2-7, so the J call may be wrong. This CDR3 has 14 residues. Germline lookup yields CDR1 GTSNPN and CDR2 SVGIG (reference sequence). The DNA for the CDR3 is TGTGCCTGGAGGGTACTAGCGGGAGGTTACGAGCAGTACTTC. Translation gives CAWRVLAGGYEQYF.

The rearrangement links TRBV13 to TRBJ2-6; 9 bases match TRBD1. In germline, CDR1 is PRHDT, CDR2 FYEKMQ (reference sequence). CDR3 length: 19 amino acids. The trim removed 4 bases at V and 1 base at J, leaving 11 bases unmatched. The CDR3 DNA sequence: TGTGCCAGCAGCTCCGTACCGGGACAGGGCGCGTCTGGGGCCAACGTCCTGACTTTC. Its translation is CASSSVPGQGASGANVLTF. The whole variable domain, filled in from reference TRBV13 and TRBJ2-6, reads AAGVIQSPRHLIKEKRETATLKCYPIPRHDTVYWYQQGPGQDPQFLISFYEKMQSDKGSIPDRFSAQQFSDYHSELNMSSLELGDSALYFCASSSVPGQGASGANVLTFGAGSRLTVL.

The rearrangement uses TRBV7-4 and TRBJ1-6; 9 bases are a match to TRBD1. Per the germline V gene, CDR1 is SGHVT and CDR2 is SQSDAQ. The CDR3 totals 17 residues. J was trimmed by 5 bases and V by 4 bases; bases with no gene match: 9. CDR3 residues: CASSSHPRTGDNSPLHF. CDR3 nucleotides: TGTGCCAGCAGCTCTCACCCCCGGACAGGGGATAATTCACCCCTCCACTTT. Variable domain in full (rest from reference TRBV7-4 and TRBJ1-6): GAGVSQSPRYKVAKRGRDVALRCDSISGHVTLYWYRQTLGQGSEVLTYSQSDAQRDKSGRPSGRFSAERPERSVSTLKIQRTEQGDSAVYLCASSSHPRTGDNSPLHFGNGTRLTVT.

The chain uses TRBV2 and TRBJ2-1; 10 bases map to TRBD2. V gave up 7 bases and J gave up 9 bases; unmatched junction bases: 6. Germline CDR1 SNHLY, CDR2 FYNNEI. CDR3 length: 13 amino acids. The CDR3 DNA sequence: TGTGCCAGCAACCTAGCGGGGGCGGGTGAGCAGTTCTTC. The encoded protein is CASNLAGAGEQFF.